Following are 30 T cell receptor beta chains from one sample sequenced in a study of blood T cell repertoires in COVID-19. Profiled with immunoSEQ multiplex PCR; TCRdb holds only in-frame clones, not every one. The table includes some 130,000 clones, about 72% detected once. The sample consisted of peripheral blood. These receptors came from a man in his 60s who had recovered from COVID-19.

The chain is built from TRBV14 and TRBJ2-4, with no clear D. Deletions cut 4 bases from V and 4 bases from J, with 11 bases between. CDR3 length: 14 amino acids. Germline loops: CDR1 SGHDN, CDR2 FVKESK. The CDR3: CASSPYELKNIQYF. CDR3 nucleotides: TGTGCCAGCAGCCCCTATGAGTTGAAAAACATTCAGTACTTC.

J is TRBJ1-2 and V is TRBV19, with D possibly matching TRBD1 (5 bases). Trimming pared 1 base from V and 7 bases from J, leaving 16 bases between. CDR1 LNHDA and CDR2 SQIVND come from the germline V gene (reference sequence). The CDR3 consists of 15 residues. The CDR3 DNA is TGTGCCAGTAGTATAGGTTGGACATCGGACCTTGGCTACACCTTC. Its protein is CASSIGWTSDLGYTF.

The chain combines TRBV9 with TRBJ2-2; weak D call: TRBD2 (6 bases). The CDR3 has 15 amino acids. V was pared by 2 bases and J by 1 base, with 9 bases between. Germline V gene data show CDR1 as SGDLS and CDR2 as YYNGEE. The CDR3 spells CASSVLGGNTGELFF. As DNA, the CDR3 is TGTGCCAGCAGCGTGTTGGGGGGGAACACCGGGGAGCTGTTTTTT.

This clone showed up just a few times. V is TRBV7-3 and J is TRBJ2-7; 8 bases line up with TRBD1. The CDR3 covers 13 residues. The junction had 1 base not matched to a gene; V was cut back by 2 bases and J by 4 bases. CDR1 and CDR2 (germline): SGHTA, FQGTGA. The CDR3 here is CASSLRQGYEQYF. The CDR3, as DNA: TGTGCCAGCAGCTTACGACAGGGGTACGAGCAGTACTTC. Looking up the rest from reference TRBV7-3 and TRBJ2-7 gives the full variable domain: GAGVSQTPSNKVTEKGKYVELRCDPISGHTALYWYRQSLGQGPEFLIYFQGTGAADDSGLPNDRFFAVRPEGSVSTLKIQRTERGDSAVYLCASSLRQGYEQYFGPGTRLTVT.

The CDR3 DNA is TGTGCCAGCTCACCACCGGACAGGGAAGTGATAAATGAGCAGTTCTTC. It codes for CASSPPDREVINEQFF. This chain links TRBV18 with TRBJ2-1; the match to TRBD1 covers 8 bases. V lost 0 bases to trimming and J lost 7 bases; unmatched junction nucleotides: 8. The CDR3 consists of 16 residues. Germline V gene sequence: CDR1 KGHSH, CDR2 LQKENI.

This clone appeared a few times. The V call is TRBV3-1 (or the pseudogene TRBV3-2), the J call TRBJ1-2; D unresolved. Germline V gene data show CDR1 as LGHDT and CDR2 as YNNKEL (reference sequence). With 0 bases removed from V and 1 base from J, the gap between germline ends came to 3 bases. The CDR3 sequence is 13 residues long. CDR3: CASSQDHNYGYTF. Written as DNA, the CDR3 is TGTGCCAGCAGCCAAGATCATAACTATGGCTACACCTTC.

The chain uses TRBV20-1 and TRBJ2-5; unclear D gene. This CDR3 is 10 amino acids long. Deletions cut 6 bases from V and 2 bases from J, with 4 bases between. From germline, CDR1 is DFQATT and CDR2 SNEGSKA (reference sequence). In DNA, the CDR3 is TGCAGTGCCCCTCAAGAGACCCAGTACTTC. Translating it yields CSAPQETQYF.

There are a few counts of this clone. The chain has TRBV6-5 and TRBJ1-6; the D is unclear. The CDR3 consists of 16 residues. Germline V gives CDR1 MNHEY, CDR2 SVGAGI. Deletions cut 2 bases from V and 6 bases from J, with 14 bases between. The chain's CDR3 is CASSYEAPLANSPLHF. The CDR3 DNA sequence: TGTGCCAGCAGTTACGAGGCACCCTTGGCTAATTCACCCCTCCACTTT.

The CDR3 coding sequence is TGTGCCAGCAGACCGACAGGGTACTCCTACGAGCAGTACTTC. Translation: CASRPTGYSYEQYF. V is TRBV6-5 and J is TRBJ2-7; TRBD1 matches at 7 bases. CDR1 and CDR2 (germline): MNHEY, SVGAGI. The CDR3 contains 14 residues. V gave up 6 bases and J gave up 0 bases; unmatched junction bases: 5.

J is TRBJ1-6 and V is TRBV7-8, with 7 nucleotides matching TRBD1. This CDR3 is built from 14 residues. Germline-derived CDR1 and CDR2 are SGHVS and FQNEAQ. Unmatched junction bases numbered 4, after V lost 5 bases and J lost 6 bases. CDR3 nucleotide sequence: TGTGCCAGCAGCCGCCGGGACAGTAATTCACCCCTCCACTTT. Translating gives CASSRRDSNSPLHF.

V usage is TRBV7-9 and J usage is TRBJ1-6; 10 bases line up with TRBD1. The CDR3 is made up of 15 amino acids. Trimming at V came to 5 bases and at J to 5 bases, leaving 3 bases not matched to a gene. Per the germline V gene, CDR1 is SEHNR and CDR2 is FQNEAQ (reference sequence). The CDR3 DNA sequence: TGTGCCAGCAGCGGACAGGGGGGAAATAATTCACCCCTCCACTTT. Amino acids: CASSGQGGNNSPLHF.

This chain uses TRBV28 with TRBJ1-6; TRBD1 might be the D (5 bases). The V gene lost 2 bases and the J gene lost 5 bases, with 7 bases spanning the gap. Per germline, CDR1 MDHEN and CDR2 SYDVKM. The CDR3 spans 14 residues. CDR3: CASSLGTHNSPLHF. CDR3 coding DNA: TGTGCCAGCAGTTTAGGGACTCATAATTCACCCCTCCACTTT. Looking up the rest from reference TRBV28 and TRBJ1-6 gives the full variable domain: DVKVTQSSRYLVKRTGEKVFLECVQDMDHENMFWYRQDPGLGLRLIYFSYDVKMKEKGDIPEGYSVSREKKERFSLILESASTNQTSMYLCASSLGTHNSPLHFGNGTRLTVT.

In DNA, the CDR3 is TGCGCCAGCAGCCACATAGGACAGGGAGGTACTGAAGCTTTCTTT. Translation: CASSHIGQGGTEAFF. The chain uses TRBV4-1 and TRBJ1-1; 8 bases fit TRBD1. V lost 3 bases and J lost 5; bases outside the gene matches: 8. This CDR3 contains 15 residues. The germline V gene encodes CDR1 MGHRA and CDR2 YSYEKL.

The chain is built from TRBV7-2 and TRBJ2-7; D is ambiguous. The CDR3 extends over 11 amino acids. The V end was cut by 5 bases, the J end by 3 bases, with 5 bases between. Germline V lookup: CDR1 SGHTA, CDR2 FQGNSA. This CDR3 is CASSPGYEQYF. The DNA for the CDR3 is TGTGCCAGCAGCCCCGGCTACGAGCAGTACTTC.

This clone was seen only a few times. The chain combines TRBV28 with TRBJ1-3; TRBD1 matches 7 bases. The CDR3 length is 13 residues. V lost 7 bases to trimming and J lost 4 bases; unmatched junction nucleotides: 4. CDR1 is MDHEN, CDR2 SYDVKM, per germline. CDR3 nucleotides: TGTGCCAGCAAGGAGGGGGCCGGAAACACCATATATTTT. This codes for CASKEGAGNTIYF.

The count of this clone is one. This chain links TRBV19 with TRBJ1-1; 7 bases agree with TRBD1. V dropped 5 bases and J dropped 5; count of bases not matched to a gene: 11. CDR1 is LNHDA, CDR2 SQIVND, per germline (reference sequence). CDR3 length equals 15 residues. For the CDR3, the DNA is TGTGCCAGTAGTGGGGACACAGGGGTTTCTACTGAAGCTTTCTTT. Its translation is CASSGDTGVSTEAFF.

This clone was observed a handful of times. The chain is built from TRBV12-3 or TRBV12-4 and TRBJ1-1; possible D gene TRBD1, 6 bases. CDR3 length equals 13 residues. The germline V and J ends were trimmed by 5 bases and 5 bases, with 12 bases remaining between them. CDR3 amino acids: CASSRQVETEAFF. Written as DNA, the CDR3 is TGTGCCAGCAGTAGACAGGTAGAGACTGAAGCTTTCTTT.

This clone occurred a few times. This sequence joins TRBV29-1 and TRBJ1-1, with D maybe TRBD1 (5 bases). Trimming left V 6 bases short and J 7 bases short, with 12 bases between. Germline assignment: CDR1 SQVTM and CDR2 ANQGSEA. This CDR3 has 11 residues. CDR3 amino acids: CSVSQGFEAFF. DNA for the CDR3: TGCAGCGTCTCCCAGGGTTTTGAAGCTTTCTTT.

The rearrangement uses TRBV18 and TRBJ2-3, with a tentative D call TRBD2 (5 bases). Germline CDR1 and CDR2: KGHSH and LQKENI. V was trimmed by 6 bases and J by 6 bases, leaving 16 bases between them. The CDR3 loop spans 14 amino acids. CDR3 residues: CASSPGLDGDTQYF. CDR3 nucleotides: TGTGCCAGCTCCCCAGGACTCGATGGGGATACGCAGTATTTT. Together with reference TRBV18 and TRBJ2-3, the CDR3 gives the full variable domain: NAGVMQNPRHLVRRRGQEARLRCSPMKGHSHVYWYRQLPEEGLKFMVYLQKENIIDESGMPKERFSAEFPKEGPSILRIQQVVRGDSAAYFCASSPGLDGDTQYFGPGTRLTVL.

The genes are TRBV5-1 and TRBJ1-6; D is unclear. Trimming stripped 0 bases from V and 9 bases from J, with 10 bases between. Germline V gives CDR1 SGHRS, CDR2 YFSETQ. This CDR3 region has 14 residues. The CDR3 DNA sequence: TGCGCCAGCAGCTTGGGCGGCCTGGGTTCACCCCTCCACTTT. It encodes CASSLGGLGSPLHF.

There are a few counts of this clone. The genes are TRBV10-3 and TRBJ2-7; D possibly corresponds to TRBD2 (5 bases). Germline V lookup: CDR1 ENHRY, CDR2 SYGVKD. V was shortened by 10 bases and J by 0 bases, with 25 bases between the two germline ends. CDR3 length: 17 amino acids. CDR3 sequence: CATHGLEGSGTSYEQYF. The CDR3 region has the DNA TGTGCCACCCACGGACTGGAAGGGAGCGGCACCTCCTACGAGCAGTACTTC.

The chain joins TRBV6-5 to TRBJ2-2; D might be TRBD2 (6 bases). The CDR3 runs 15 residues. The V end was cut by 6 bases, the J end by 3 bases, with 14 bases between. Germline CDR1 and CDR2: MNHEY and SVGAGI. Here the CDR3 reads CASSLGSGDTGELFF. The DNA of the CDR3 is TGTGCCAGCAGCCTCGGGAGTGGAGACACCGGGGAGCTGTTTTTT.

Details on this clone: One end of the junction is discordant with germline, which a read error may explain. The chain carries TRBV7-7 and TRBJ1-5, with 9 nucleotides matching TRBD1. CDR1 and CDR2 (germline): SSHAT, FNYEAQ (reference sequence). CDR3 size: 16 residues. The CDR3 DNA follows: TGTGCTAGCACCATTTGGGACAGGGTTAGCAATCAGCCCCAGCATTTT. Amino acids: CASTIWDRVSNQPQHF.

This chain uses TRBV5-1 with TRBJ2-1, with D possibly TRBD1 on 5 matching bases. The CDR3 extends over 14 amino acids. Per germline, CDR1 SGHRS and CDR2 YFSETQ. V was cut by 0 bases and J by 5 bases, with 9 bases left in between. CDR3 sequence (DNA): TGCGCCAGCAGCTTGGATGAAGGGGACAATGAGCAGTTCTTC. This gives the protein CASSLDEGDNEQFF.

This clone was detected once. This chain links TRBV9 with TRBJ2-7, with TRBD1 matching 10 bases. The CDR3 covers 15 residues. Germline V gene lookup returns CDR1 SGDLS and CDR2 YYNGEE. V was clipped by 4 bases and J by 3 bases; unmatched bases: 7. CDR3 protein: CASSYGQGGFYEQYF. CDR3 nucleotide sequence: TGTGCCAGCAGCTATGGACAGGGGGGATTCTACGAGCAGTACTTC.

Only one count was recorded for this clone. The chain is built from TRBV12-5 and TRBJ2-1; TRBD2 aligns across 7 bases. The CDR3 length is 16 residues. Germline V gene data show CDR1 as LGHNT and CDR2 as FRNRAP. The trim removed 0 bases at V and 7 bases at J, leaving 9 bases unmatched. CDR3 protein: CASGLVLAGGGNEQFF. The CDR3 DNA is TGTGCTAGTGGTTTGGTACTGGCCGGGGGAGGGAATGAGCAGTTCTTC.

The chain recombines TRBV19 with TRBJ2-7; 9 nucleotides line up with TRBD1. Trimming removed 6 bases from V and 4 bases from J; junction bases left unmatched: 16. The length of the CDR3 is 17 residues. Germline assignment: CDR1 LNHDA and CDR2 SQIVND (reference sequence). The CDR3 nucleotides are TGTGCCAGTAGCAGACATCTCCCGGGACAGGGTCAATACGAGCAGTACTTC. It codes for CASSRHLPGQGQYEQYF. Supplemented by reference TRBV19 and TRBJ2-7, the full variable domain reads DGGITQSPKYLFRKEGQNVTLSCEQNLNHDAMYWYRQDPGQGLRLIYYSQIVNDFQKGDIAEGYSVSREKKESFPLTVTSAQKNPTAFYLCASSRHLPGQGQYEQYFGPGTRLTVT.

The chain is built from TRBV27 and TRBJ2-5, with a possible D match to TRBD1 (7 bases). The CDR3 loop spans 15 amino acids. Trimming pared 6 bases from V and 2 bases from J, leaving 16 bases between. Looked up from germline, CDR1 is MNHEY and CDR2 is SMNVEV (reference sequence). This chain's CDR3 is CASSAQTGRQETQYF. CDR3 coding DNA: TGTGCCAGCAGCGCCCAGACAGGGAGGCAAGAGACCCAGTACTTC.

J is TRBJ2-5 and V is TRBV6-2 or TRBV6-3, with 7 bases lining up with TRBD2. This CDR3 has 13 residues. Germline V lookup: CDR1 MNHEY, CDR2 SVGEGT. Unmatched junction bases numbered 2, after V lost 2 bases and J lost 5 bases. The CDR3 spells CASSYAGVETQYF. CDR3 nucleotide sequence: TGTGCCAGCAGTTACGCGGGGGTGGAGACCCAGTACTTC.

The rearrangement joins TRBV7-3 to TRBJ2-3; no firm D call. The ends were cut back, 5 bases at V and 4 bases at J, with 10 bases in the middle. The CDR3 has 13 amino acids. The germline V gene has CDR1 SGHTA and CDR2 FQGTGA. The CDR3 DNA reads as TGTGCCAGCAGCACAGAAGTCCCAGATACGCAGTATTTT. As protein: CASSTEVPDTQYF.